A single sample is the source of the 27 T cell receptor beta chains below, sequenced in a study of T cell repertoires in cytomegalovirus infection. MiXCR, run by TCRdb on the reads, gives a single entry per CDR3 protein. The repertoire includes more than 500,000 distinct CDR3 sequences, approximately 17% of them detected once, and more than 20% sits in the top ten. What was sequenced was CD8+ T cells from PBMCs. These receptors were obtained from a human donor in good health (CMV status not recorded). Some clones in this sample may be carry-over from other donors' samples.

This clonotype was found a few times. This chain links TRBV6-1 with TRBJ1-5, with a tentative D call TRBD1 (5 bases). The V and J ends lost 3 bases and 1 base respectively, with 7 bases between them. CDR3 size: 14 residues. The germline V gene encodes CDR1 MNHNS and CDR2 SASEGT. This chain's CDR3 is CASSEWGSNQPQHF. The CDR3 DNA reads TGTGCCAGCAGTGAGTGGGGGAGCAATCAGCCCCAGCATTTT.

There are many counts of this clonotype. This chain uses TRBV19 with TRBJ2-7; 7 nucleotides align to TRBD1. The CDR3 runs 14 residues. The V and J ends lost 6 bases and 3 bases, in that order; junction bases with no gene match: 8. Germline CDR1 and CDR2: LNHDA and SQIVND (reference sequence). CDR3 DNA sequence: TGTGCCAGTAGCACCCGACAGGGCCTCTACGAGCAGTACTTC. Encoded protein: CASSTRQGLYEQYF.

The V and J genes are TRBV29-1 and TRBJ2-7; 9 bases line up with TRBD1. Germline V gives CDR1 SQVTM, CDR2 ANQGSEA. The ends lost 2 bases at V and 2 bases at J; junction bases unmatched: 7. The CDR3 contains 15 residues. DNA of the CDR3: TGCAGCGTTGAATTGAGGGACAGGGATGCCTACGAGCAGTACTTC. This codes for CSVELRDRDAYEQYF.

The V gene is TRBV11-2, the J gene TRBJ2-6, with D unclear. V lost 3 bases to trimming and J lost 0 bases, with 9 bases between them. Germline V gene lookup returns CDR1 SGHAT and CDR2 FQNNGV. The CDR3 has 16 amino acids. The CDR3 region is CASSLTHFSGANVLTF. In DNA, the CDR3 is TGTGCCAGCAGCTTGACACATTTCTCTGGGGCCAACGTCCTGACTTTC.

Many counts were recorded for this clonotype. The genes are TRBV11-2 and TRBJ2-1; D remains unclear. CDR1 and CDR2 from the germline V gene are SGHAT and FQNNGV. The CDR3 extends over 15 amino acids. Trimming shortened V by 1 base and J by 8 bases, and 15 bases separated the two germline ends. The CDR3 loop is CASSLVGLVGDEQFF. CDR3 sequence (DNA): TGTGCCAGCAGCTTAGTTGGCTTAGTAGGCGATGAGCAGTTCTTC.

There are many counts of this clonotype. The chain is built from TRBV4-1 and TRBJ2-1; 8 nucleotides match TRBD2. Germline assignment: CDR1 MGHRA and CDR2 YSYEKL. Trimming removed 0 bases from V and 6 bases from J; junction bases left unmatched: 10. There are 17 residues in the CDR3. Written as DNA, the CDR3 is TGCGCCAGCAGCCAAGATTTCGCGGGGGGCCGAGTCAATGAGCAGTTCTTC. Residues: CASSQDFAGGRVNEQFF.

In this sample, this clonotype turned up a few times. The chain recombines TRBV19 with TRBJ2-5; 8 bases map to TRBD1. This CDR3 comprises 13 residues. J was trimmed by 6 bases and V by 5 bases; bases with no gene match: 5. The germline gives CDR1 LNHDA, CDR2 SQIVND (reference sequence). CDR3 amino acids: CASSAGGIKTQYF. CDR3 coding DNA: TGTGCCAGTAGTGCAGGGGGCATCAAGACCCAGTACTTC.

The chain has TRBV27 and TRBJ2-5, with TRBD1 matching over 10 bases. The V gene's germline CDR1 is MNHEY and CDR2 SMNVEV (reference sequence). This CDR3 has 14 residues. Trimming removed 4 bases from V and 9 bases from J; junction bases left unmatched: 8. The chain's CDR3 is CASSSTGTGVSQYF. CDR3 nucleotides: TGTGCCAGCAGTTCAACCGGGACAGGGGTATCCCAGTACTTC.

This clonotype was observed at least ten times. V is TRBV5-1 and J is TRBJ2-7; 9 bases line up with TRBD1. The length of the CDR3 is 12 residues. CDR1 is SGHRS, CDR2 YFSETQ, per germline. The V gene end was trimmed by 3 bases and the J gene end by 5 bases; junction bases not matched to a gene: 0. The CDR3 DNA follows: TGCGCCAGCAGCTGGACAGGGGACGAGCAGTACTTC. It translates to CASSWTGDEQYF.

This clonotype came up a few times. J is TRBJ2-7 and V is TRBV7-9, with 13 bases aligning to TRBD2. Germline V gene lookup returns CDR1 SEHNR and CDR2 FQNEAQ (reference sequence). CDR3 length: 16 amino acids. Trimming took 0 bases from V and 4 from J; bases not matched to a gene: 3. CDR3 coding DNA: TGTGCCAGCAGCTTAGCGACTAGCGGGGGGCAATACGAGCAGTACTTC. Translated, it gives CASSLATSGGQYEQYF.

To note about this clonotype: The junction differs from germline at one of its ends, possibly a read error. The V gene is TRBV7-9, the J gene TRBJ2-1; the D is unclear. Germline V gene data show CDR1 as SEHNR and CDR2 as FQNEAQ (reference sequence). This CDR3 is 11 amino acids long. The DNA of the CDR3 is TGTGCCAGCAGCCTTTATAATGAGCTGTTCTTC. Amino acids: CASSLYNELFF.

This clonotype was observed a few times. The chain carries TRBV14 and TRBJ2-7, with 9 positions matching TRBD1. From germline, CDR1 is SGHDN and CDR2 FVKESK. The CDR3 is made up of 16 amino acids. V shed 4 bases, J shed 1 base, and the junction held 8 bases outside the gene matches. The CDR3 here is CASSLQTGGLSYEQYF. For the CDR3, the DNA is TGTGCCAGCAGCCTACAAACAGGGGGCCTATCCTACGAGCAGTACTTC.

This clonotype was seen a handful of times. This chain uses TRBV15 with TRBJ2-7; 7 bases map to TRBD1. CDR3 length: 14 amino acids. Germline V gene sequence: CDR1 LNHNV, CDR2 YYDKDF (reference sequence). After removal of 3 bases from V and 2 bases from J, the junction contained 4 bases not matched to a gene. CDR3 nucleotides: TGTGCCACCAGCAGGGAGGACAGGACCTACGAGCAGTACTTC. Amino acids: CATSREDRTYEQYF.

The chain employs TRBV7-9 and TRBJ1-1; TRBD1 aligns across 10 bases. CDR1 and CDR2 from the germline V gene are SEHNR and FQNEAQ (reference sequence). The J segment lost 4 bases and the V segment lost 1 base, leaving 6 bases of the junction unmatched. CDR3 length: 16 amino acids. The CDR3 DNA reads as TGTGCCAGCAGCTTAGAAGGGTGGGACAGGGGCACTGAAGCTTTCTTT. Translating gives CASSLEGWDRGTEAFF.

This clonotype was seen many times. The chain is built from TRBV11-2 and TRBJ2-7; D ambiguous. The CDR3 is 14 residues long. CDR1 SGHAT and CDR2 FQNNGV come from the germline V gene. V was clipped by 2 bases and J by 5 bases, with 13 bases between them. The CDR3: CASSLWAGYNEQYF. In nucleotides, the CDR3 is TGTGCCAGCAGCTTATGGGCCGGCTACAACGAGCAGTACTTC.

The sample holds many counts of this clonotype. The chain combines TRBV12-3 or TRBV12-4 with TRBJ2-7, with unresolved D. V lost 0 bases to trimming and J lost 3 bases, with 9 bases between them. The CDR3 covers 14 residues. The CDR3: CASSLAVQFYEQYF. As DNA, the CDR3 is TGTGCCAGCAGTTTAGCGGTTCAATTCTACGAGCAGTACTTC.

This sequence joins TRBV5-6 and TRBJ2-4; 16 bases are a match to TRBD2. Germline V gene data show CDR1 as SGHDT and CDR2 as YYEEEE. Losses at the gene ends were 5 bases for V and 4 bases for J; bases not matched to a gene: 6. The CDR3 consists of 17 residues. The CDR3 sequence is CASRQGLAGGPKNIQYF. CDR3 coding DNA: TGTGCCAGCAGGCAGGGACTAGCGGGGGGGCCTAAAAACATTCAGTACTTC.

This clonotype appeared a few times. The chain combines TRBV15 with TRBJ2-1, with 14 positions matching TRBD2. The ends lost 4 bases at V and 0 bases at J; junction bases unmatched: 2. The CDR3 spans 17 residues. CDR1 is LNHNV and CDR2 is YYDKDF in the germline V gene (reference sequence). Written as DNA, the CDR3 is TGTGCCACCAGCACCGGGACTAGCGGGAGCTCCTACAATGAGCAGTTCTTC. Translated: CATSTGTSGSSYNEQFF.

This clonotype came up a few times. This chain links TRBV5-1 with TRBJ1-2; 7 bases fit TRBD1. Germline V gene data show CDR1 as SGHRS and CDR2 as YFSETQ. V shed 0 bases and J 8 bases; nucleotides not matched to a gene: 7. This CDR3 is 14 amino acids long. CDR3 coding DNA: TGCGCCAGCAGCTTGGATTACAGGGGACGAGGCTACACCTTC. Its translation: CASSLDYRGRGYTF. Filled out from reference TRBV5-1 and TRBJ1-2, the complete variable domain reads KAGVTQTPRYLIKTRGQQVTLSCSPISGHRSVSWYQQTPGQGLQFLFEYFSETQRNKGNFPGRFSGRQFSNSRSEMNVSTLELGDSALYLCASSLDYRGRGYTFGSGTRLTVV.

A note on this clonotype: A clone one base away is much larger, so this may be a read error. This chain connects TRBV27 to TRBJ1-1; weak D call: TRBD1 (5 bases). Looked up from germline, CDR1 is MNHEY and CDR2 is SMNVEV (reference sequence). The CDR3 runs 15 residues. The CDR3 DNA follows: TGTGCCAGCAGTGCCAGCGACAGAAAGAACACTGAAGATTTCTTT. Translating it yields CASSASDRKNTEDFF.

The chain joins TRBV5-5 to TRBJ2-3; a possible D gene is TRBD2 (7 bases). Germline V CDR1 and CDR2: SGHKS, YYEKEE (reference sequence). There are 14 residues in the CDR3. Trimming left V 6 bases short and J 6 bases short, with 17 bases between. CDR3 sequence (DNA): TGTGCCAGCACGCTTACACAGGGAGGGGATACGCAGTATTTT. As protein: CASTLTQGGDTQYF.

This clonotype was seen repeatedly, ten times or more. V usage is TRBV6-5 and J usage is TRBJ1-5; TRBD1 might be the D (5 bases). V was clipped by 8 bases and J by 5 bases, with 19 bases between them. This CDR3 comprises 15 residues. CDR1 is MNHEY and CDR2 is SVGAGI in the germline V gene. The CDR3 region has the DNA TGTGCCAGCGGACCCATCGGCGGGGGGTATCAGCCCCAGCATTTT. It yields the protein CASGPIGGGYQPQHF.

The chain is built from TRBV20-1 and TRBJ2-1; possible D gene TRBD2, 5 bases. Germline V gene data show CDR1 as DFQATT and CDR2 as SNEGSKA (reference sequence). Trimming left V 6 bases short and J 9 bases short, with 9 bases between. The CDR3 runs to 10 residues. The CDR3 DNA is TGCAGTGCCGGGGTAGGTGAGCAGTTCTTC. It encodes CSAGVGEQFF.

This clonotype appeared many times. V and J are TRBV19 and TRBJ1-5, with TRBD1 matching 8 bases. The germline V gene encodes CDR1 LNHDA and CDR2 SQIVND (reference sequence). The CDR3 has 16 residues. Trimming cost V 3 bases and J 4 bases; bases outside gene matches: 8. DNA for the CDR3: TGTGCCAGTAGTATGGAGAACAGGGGGAGGAATCAGCCCCAGCATTTT. Translating gives CASSMENRGRNQPQHF.

V is TRBV5-3 and J is TRBJ2-1, with D unresolved. TRBV5-3 is recorded as an ORF, its role being uncertain. V was shortened by 4 bases and J by 2 bases, with 10 bases between the two germline ends. CDR3 size: 14 residues. CDR3: CARSGPETYNEQFF. The DNA for the CDR3 is TGTGCCAGAAGCGGACCAGAAACCTACAATGAGCAGTTCTTC.

The chain couples TRBV28 to TRBJ2-2; possibly TRBD2 for D (5 bases). Germline V lookup: CDR1 MDHEN, CDR2 SYDVKM. Trimming removed 4 bases from V and 3 bases from J, with 12 bases in between. This CDR3 spans 15 amino acids. CDR3 sequence (DNA): TGTGCCAGCAGTTCCCTTAGCGATCACACCGGGGAGCTGTTTTTT. Translating gives CASSSLSDHTGELFF.

This clonotype was counted many times. J is TRBJ2-7 and V is TRBV28; D call uncertain. V lost 5 bases to trimming and J lost 5 bases, with 13 bases between them. Germline CDR1 MDHEN, CDR2 SYDVKM. CDR3 size: 13 residues. The CDR3 region is CASSAQVTDEQYF. DNA for the CDR3: TGTGCCAGCAGTGCCCAGGTTACCGACGAGCAGTACTTC.